The 32 T cell receptor beta chains in this list originate from one sample, sequenced in a study of glioma-infiltrating T cells after dendritic cell vaccination. The time point denotes: after dendritic cell vaccination, including at tumor progression/relapse. TCRdb keeps only in-frame clones here, not all; method: immunoSEQ multiplex PCR. The data hold approximately 93,000 clones, with 85% observed a single time. Here the sequenced sample was blood, taken after dendritic cell vaccination. The origin of the receptors is a human donor with glioblastoma.

The chain recombines TRBV7-2 with TRBJ1-4; 8 bases line up with TRBD1. Per the germline V gene, CDR1 is SGHTA and CDR2 is FQGNSA. This CDR3 spans 16 amino acids. With V trimmed by 3 bases and J by 7 bases, 10 bases remained unmatched. DNA of the CDR3: TGTGCCAGCAGCTTCGGCAGGGGGCGAGGGGGTGAAAAACTGTTTTTT. The encoded protein is CASSFGRGRGGEKLFF.

The chain recombines TRBV28 with TRBJ2-5; D is unclear. CDR3 length: 12 residues. V was trimmed by 3 bases and J by 2 bases, leaving 4 bases between them. Germline assignment: CDR1 MDHEN and CDR2 SYDVKM. Here the CDR3 DNA reads TGTGCCAGCAGTTTCCAGCAAGAGACCCAGTACTTC. Its protein product is CASSFQQETQYF.

V is TRBV9 and J is TRBJ1-6, with D possibly being TRBD1 (5 bases). The V and J ends lost 4 bases and 9 bases respectively, with 26 bases between them. Germline CDR1 reads SGDLS; CDR2 reads YYNGEE. This CDR3 spans 18 amino acids. The CDR3 spells CASSLRRGDPGNTSPLHF. The DNA of the CDR3 is TGTGCCAGCAGCCTCCGCCGGGGGGACCCCGGTAATACTTCACCCCTCCACTTT.

This clone turned up a few times. The chain is built from TRBV2 and TRBJ1-5; D is ambiguous. CDR3 size: 13 residues. Germline V lookup: CDR1 SNHLY, CDR2 FYNNEI. The V gene lost 4 bases and the J gene lost 2 bases, with 6 bases spanning the gap. The CDR3 spells CASSGAGNQPQHF. Here the CDR3 DNA reads TGTGCCAGCAGTGGGGCAGGCAATCAGCCCCAGCATTTT.

The chain links TRBV29-1 to TRBJ2-6; 8 bases align to TRBD1. Germline CDR1 reads SQVTM; CDR2 reads ANQGSEA. J gave up 1 base and V 8 bases, and 7 bases lay outside the gene matches. CDR3 length equals 15 residues. In nucleotides, the CDR3 is TGCAGCTGCGTCCAGGGGGCTTCTGGGGCCAACGTCCTGACTTTC. Translated, it gives CSCVQGASGANVLTF.

The rearrangement links TRBV14 to TRBJ2-5; D is unclear. Germline V gene lookup returns CDR1 SGHDN and CDR2 FVKESK. V lost 1 base to trimming and J lost 5 bases, with 14 bases between them. The CDR3 length is 15 residues. CDR3 loop: CASSQGAPGWETQYF. The CDR3, as DNA: TGTGCCAGCAGCCAAGGAGCCCCGGGTTGGGAGACCCAGTACTTC.

The V gene is TRBV19, the J gene TRBJ2-1, with 9 bases matching TRBD2. Germline V gene data show CDR1 as LNHDA and CDR2 as SQIVND (reference sequence). This CDR3 has 13 amino acids. V lost 5 bases, J lost 9 bases, and 5 bases stayed unmatched. The CDR3 here is CASSLGLASEQFF. CDR3 DNA sequence: TGTGCCAGTAGTCTAGGACTAGCGAGTGAGCAGTTCTTC.

The chain joins TRBV9 to TRBJ2-1; TRBD2 agrees at 7 bases. The ends lost 0 bases at V and 6 bases at J; junction bases unmatched: 6. CDR3 length equals 15 residues. Germline V gives CDR1 SGDLS, CDR2 YYNGEE. DNA for the CDR3: TGTGCCAGCAGCGTAGGCGGGAGCGAAACCAATGAGCAGTTCTTC. Protein product: CASSVGGSETNEQFF.

This clone appeared once. The V call is TRBV9, the J call TRBJ2-3; D is ambiguous. There are 14 residues in the CDR3. The V gene lost 0 bases and the J gene lost 5 bases, with 10 bases spanning the gap. Germline V gene lookup returns CDR1 SGDLS and CDR2 YYNGEE. CDR3 in DNA: TGTGCCAGCAGCGTAGCGCGAGATGGAGATACGCAGTATTTT. Translated, it gives CASSVARDGDTQYF.

The chain uses TRBV7-8 and TRBJ2-3; TRBD1 aligns across 7 bases. Unmatched junction bases numbered 6, after V lost 1 base and J lost 2 bases. The CDR3 covers 16 residues. Looked up from germline, CDR1 is SGHVS and CDR2 is FQNEAQ. CDR3: CASSLGQGRFTDTQYF. The DNA of the CDR3 is TGTGCCAGCAGCTTAGGACAGGGCCGATTCACAGATACGCAGTATTTT. Full variable domain (remainder filled in from reference TRBV7-8 and TRBJ2-3): GAGVSQSPRYKVAKRGQDVALRCDPISGHVSLFWYQQALGQGPEFLTYFQNEAQLDKSGLPSDRFFAERPEGSVSTLKIQRTQQEDSAVYLCASSLGQGRFTDTQYFGPGTRLTVL.

V is TRBV15 and J is TRBJ2-5, with D perhaps TRBD1 (6 bases). Looked up from germline, CDR1 is LNHNV and CDR2 is YYDKDF (reference sequence). This CDR3 region has 15 residues. Trimming stripped 2 bases from V and 5 bases from J, with 15 bases between. CDR3 protein: CATSRTSGQGETQYF. CDR3 bases: TGTGCCACCAGCAGAACGTCGGGGCAGGGGGAGACCCAGTACTTC.

The V call is TRBV28, the J call TRBJ1-4, with TRBD1 matching 9 bases. This CDR3 has 15 residues. The junction had 8 bases not matched to a gene; V was cut back by 4 bases and J by 8 bases. Germline V gives CDR1 MDHEN, CDR2 SYDVKM. CDR3: CASSYPGTGIEKLFF. DNA for the CDR3: TGTGCCAGCAGTTACCCCGGGACAGGGATAGAAAAACTGTTTTTT.

This chain connects TRBV9 to TRBJ2-1; D ambiguous. The CDR3 length is 12 residues. V was trimmed by 3 bases and J by 6 bases, leaving 7 bases between them. CDR1 SGDLS and CDR2 YYNGEE come from the germline V gene. CDR3 DNA sequence: TGTGCCAGCAGCGGAAATAGCAATGAGCAGTTCTTC. It specifies CASSGNSNEQFF.

V usage is TRBV9 and J usage is TRBJ2-5; a possible D gene is TRBD1 (6 bases). The germline V gene has CDR1 SGDLS and CDR2 YYNGEE. V dropped 4 bases and J dropped 7 bases, with 17 bases sitting between them. This CDR3 spans 14 amino acids. Here the CDR3 reads CASSPGAGMPTQYF. The CDR3 coding sequence is TGTGCCAGCAGCCCAGGGGCAGGCATGCCGACCCAGTACTTC.

The J gene is TRBJ1-2, the V gene TRBV7-9, with a tentative D call TRBD1 (5 bases). The CDR3 is 13 amino acids. V was cut by 4 bases and J by 7 bases, with 13 bases left in between. Per germline, CDR1 SEHNR and CDR2 FQNEAQ (reference sequence). The CDR3 nucleotides are TGTGCCAGCAGCTCATCGAAGACAGCTGGCTACACCTTC. The encoded protein is CASSSSKTAGYTF.

The chain links TRBV6-5 to TRBJ1-2, with D unclear. V lost 8 bases, J lost 0 bases, and 16 bases lay in between. This CDR3 comprises 15 residues. CDR1 MNHEY and CDR2 SVGAGI come from the germline V gene. CDR3 residues: CASLNPRGANYGYTF. Here the CDR3 DNA reads TGTGCCAGCCTCAATCCGCGAGGAGCTAACTATGGCTACACCTTC.

The chain joins TRBV4-3 to TRBJ1-1; maybe TRBD1 (6 bases). V lost 0 bases to trimming and J lost 0 bases, with 20 bases between them. The germline V gene has CDR1 LGHNA and CDR2 YSLEER. This CDR3 spans 19 amino acids. The CDR3 loop reads CASSQEGAGKNIMNTEAFF. CDR3 coding DNA: TGCGCCAGCAGCCAAGAGGGGGCAGGGAAGAATATCATGAACACTGAAGCTTTCTTT.

The chain employs TRBV19 and TRBJ2-2; 11 nucleotides match TRBD2. The trim removed 4 bases at V and 2 bases at J, leaving 9 bases unmatched. Germline assignment: CDR1 LNHDA and CDR2 SQIVND (reference sequence). This CDR3 has 18 residues. The CDR3, as DNA: TGTGCCAGTAGTACGCCAATTCTAGCGGGGGGTAACACCGGGGAGCTGTTTTTT. This translates into CASSTPILAGGNTGELFF.

The table lists this clone with a few counts. The chain employs TRBV7-3 and TRBJ2-2; tentatively, D is TRBD1 (6 bases). The germline V gene encodes CDR1 SGHTA and CDR2 FQGTGA. The CDR3 covers 14 residues. The V gene lost 2 bases and the J gene lost 8 bases, with 12 bases spanning the gap. The CDR3 DNA is TGTGCCAGCAGCTTAGGGGGCTCCAAAGGGGAGCTGTTTTTT. The encoded protein is CASSLGGSKGELFF.

The chain employs TRBV29-1 and TRBJ1-1, with D tentatively TRBD1 (5 bases). The V gene's germline CDR1 is SQVTM and CDR2 ANQGSEA. V dropped 0 bases and J dropped 1 base, with 18 bases sitting between them. The CDR3 loop spans 17 amino acids. This CDR3 is CSVEDRGRGSKNTEAFF. DNA of the CDR3: TGCAGCGTTGAAGACCGCGGGAGGGGATCGAAGAACACTGAAGCTTTCTTT.

V and J are TRBV2 and TRBJ2-5; 9 nucleotides agree with TRBD1. V trimming: 7 bases; J trimming: 3 bases; junction bases outside the gene matches: 3. Germline CDR1 is SNHLY and CDR2 is FYNNEI. The CDR3 has 13 amino acids. CDR3: CASKRDREETQYF. The CDR3 DNA sequence: TGTGCCAGCAAAAGGGACAGGGAAGAGACCCAGTACTTC.

This clone was seen a few times. The J gene is TRBJ2-7, the V gene TRBV4-1, with D uncertain. This CDR3 is 13 amino acids long. The V gene's germline CDR1 is MGHRA and CDR2 YSYEKL. Trimming stripped 0 bases from V and 7 bases from J, with 10 bases between. The CDR3 is CASSQEGYLEQYF. CDR3 in DNA: TGCGCCAGCAGCCAAGAGGGCTACCTGGAGCAGTACTTC.

This clone came up a few times. V usage is TRBV9 and J usage is TRBJ2-1; tentatively, D is TRBD2 (6 bases). CDR1 is SGDLS, CDR2 YYNGEE, per germline. The length of the CDR3 is 15 residues. The V and J ends lost 4 bases and 8 bases respectively, with 19 bases between them. CDR3 nucleotide sequence: TGTGCCAGCAGCCCGAGGGAAGGAGGGTTCGATGAGCAGTTCTTC. The encoded protein is CASSPREGGFDEQFF.

This chain links TRBV12-5 with TRBJ1-1; D is possibly TRBD1 (6 bases). The CDR3 has 12 residues. With 5 bases removed from V and 8 bases from J, the gap between germline ends came to 12 bases. From germline, CDR1 is LGHNT and CDR2 FRNRAP. Here the CDR3 DNA reads TGTGCTAGTGGTCTTGGACAGAAAGAAGCTTTCTTT. It encodes CASGLGQKEAFF.

This chain links TRBV7-2 with TRBJ2-7, with 9 bases that match TRBD1. The germline CDR1 and CDR2 sequences are SGHTA and FQGNSA. The CDR3 totals 15 residues. V shed 6 bases, J shed 5 bases, and the junction held 11 bases outside the gene matches. The CDR3 bases are TGTGCCAGCAGGTTCGTGACCGGGACAGGGAACGAGCAGTACTTC. It translates to CASRFVTGTGNEQYF.

V and J are TRBV2 and TRBJ2-3, with 12 bases matching TRBD2. Germline assignment: CDR1 SNHLY and CDR2 FYNNEI. J lost 0 bases, V lost 6 bases, and 10 bases had no gene match. The CDR3 covers 18 residues. The CDR3 spells CASRRLGTSGSSTDTQYF. The CDR3 DNA follows: TGTGCCAGCAGGCGGCTTGGGACTAGCGGGTCTAGCACAGATACGCAGTATTTT. The variable domain in full, with the rest retrieved from reference TRBV2 and TRBJ2-3, is EPEVTQTPSHQVTQMGQEVILRCVPISNHLYFYWYRQILGQKVEFLVSFYNNEISEKSEIFDDQFSVERPDGSNFTLKIRSTKLEDSAMYFCASRRLGTSGSSTDTQYFGPGTRLTVL.

In this sample, this clone turned up once. The chain recombines TRBV13 with TRBJ2-7, with TRBD1 identical over 9 bases. Germline V CDR1 and CDR2: PRHDT, FYEKMQ (reference sequence). V shed 5 bases, J shed 6 bases, and the junction held 8 bases outside the gene matches. The CDR3 is made up of 14 amino acids. The CDR3 is CASSTWDREGEQYF. In DNA, the CDR3 is TGTGCCAGCAGCACCTGGGACAGGGAGGGCGAGCAGTACTTC.

The chain uses TRBV6-6 and TRBJ2-7, with 9 bases matching TRBD1. The CDR3 consists of 14 residues. CDR1 and CDR2 (germline): MNHNY, SVGAGI (reference sequence). V lost 5 bases to trimming and J lost 0 bases; unmatched junction nucleotides: 2. The CDR3 nucleotides read TGTGCCAGCAGTCGGGACAGGGTCTCCTACGAGCAGTACTTC. Amino acid sequence: CASSRDRVSYEQYF.

J is TRBJ1-1 and V is TRBV5-1; the D gene is possibly TRBD1 (6 bases). Germline V gene data show CDR1 as SGHRS and CDR2 as YFSETQ. This CDR3 is built from 15 residues. V was cut by 5 bases and J by 0 bases, with 14 bases left in between. CDR3 region: CASRLAGTLNTEAFF. CDR3 nucleotides: TGCGCCAGCAGATTAGCCGGGACACTGAACACTGAAGCTTTCTTT.

This clone was observed a single time. The chain couples TRBV6-6 to TRBJ2-1, with TRBD2 as a possible D gene (5 bases). The germline V and J ends were trimmed by 6 bases and 7 bases, with 19 bases remaining between them. The germline V gene has CDR1 MNHNY and CDR2 SVGAGI (reference sequence). CDR3 length: 15 amino acids. Written as DNA, the CDR3 is TGTGCCAGCAGCCTTGGAGAGGGTCGGAGAAATGAGCAGTTCTTC. This encodes CASSLGEGRRNEQFF.

The V call is TRBV7-3, the J call TRBJ2-3; the match to TRBD1 covers 9 bases. The J segment lost 6 bases and the V segment lost 5 bases, leaving 6 bases of the junction unmatched. Germline V CDR1 and CDR2: SGHTA, FQGTGA. This CDR3 has 14 amino acids. The chain's CDR3 is CASSRDREGDTQYF. The CDR3 bases are TGTGCCAGCAGCCGGGACAGGGAGGGGGATACGCAGTATTTT.

The CDR3 loop is CASSQAAGLSSYNEQFF. CDR3 coding DNA: TGCGCCAGCAGCCAAGCAGCAGGGCTGAGCTCCTACAATGAGCAGTTCTTC. V gene TRBV4-3 combines with J gene TRBJ2-1, with D possibly matching TRBD1 (5 bases). Deletions cut 1 base from V and 0 bases from J, with 13 bases between. The CDR3 has 17 residues. Per germline, CDR1 LGHNA and CDR2 YSLEER.